The sequence of this TCR beta chain was determined in a study of identical twins. Study-wide findings and caveats: Cross-sectional statistical analysis was relied on for the conclusions, without the same donors being followed.

No donor was unhealthy or non-Caucasian. The CDR3 is 15 residues long. With 2 bases clipped from V and 6 bases from J, the junction kept 8 bases outside the gene matches. Germline assignment: CDR1 SGDLS and CDR2 YYNGEE. TCRdb fed the 5' RACE reads into MiXCR, producing one record per CDR3 protein. In the table there are hundreds of thousands of distinct CDR3 sequences, 9% to 15% of which are singletons. This clonotype has a handful of counts. Its cognate antigen is unknown. This sample also belongs to another study, concerning yellow fever vaccine responses in identical twins.

The source material was CD8+ T cells sorted from blood. The rearrangement uses TRBV9 and TRBJ2-1; TRBD2 aligns across 7 bases. The TCR sequence derives from a woman younger than 35 in good health. The CDR3 region is CASSVSGILSNEQFF. The CDR3 bases are TGTGCCAGCAGCGTGAGCGGGATTCTGTCCAATGAGCAGTTCTTC.